Described below is a single TCR beta chain sequence and its context. Antigen unknown. These data are taken from a study of response to subunit inactivated influenza vaccine. TCRdb called the RT-PCR reads again in MiXCR, with one record for every CDR3 protein. The table records about 620,000 distinct CDR3 sequences, about 10% of them present only once. V was clipped by 3 bases and J by 3 bases; unmatched bases: 2. The germline CDR1 and CDR2 sequences are KGHSH and LQKENI. CDR3 length: 15 residues. Study results and caveats: The authors put forward the suggestion that each seasonal influenza vaccination may bring in only a limited number of new T cells.

This TCR came from a man in his forties or fifties who received an inactivated influenza vaccine. Source: PBMCs from blood, taken on the day of vaccination. The chain has TRBV18 and TRBJ2-3, with 11 bases lining up with TRBD2. The CDR3 DNA follows: TGTGCCAGCTCACCGCCTAGCGGGAGGACAGATACGCAGTATTTT. This sequence encodes CASSPPSGRTDTQYF.